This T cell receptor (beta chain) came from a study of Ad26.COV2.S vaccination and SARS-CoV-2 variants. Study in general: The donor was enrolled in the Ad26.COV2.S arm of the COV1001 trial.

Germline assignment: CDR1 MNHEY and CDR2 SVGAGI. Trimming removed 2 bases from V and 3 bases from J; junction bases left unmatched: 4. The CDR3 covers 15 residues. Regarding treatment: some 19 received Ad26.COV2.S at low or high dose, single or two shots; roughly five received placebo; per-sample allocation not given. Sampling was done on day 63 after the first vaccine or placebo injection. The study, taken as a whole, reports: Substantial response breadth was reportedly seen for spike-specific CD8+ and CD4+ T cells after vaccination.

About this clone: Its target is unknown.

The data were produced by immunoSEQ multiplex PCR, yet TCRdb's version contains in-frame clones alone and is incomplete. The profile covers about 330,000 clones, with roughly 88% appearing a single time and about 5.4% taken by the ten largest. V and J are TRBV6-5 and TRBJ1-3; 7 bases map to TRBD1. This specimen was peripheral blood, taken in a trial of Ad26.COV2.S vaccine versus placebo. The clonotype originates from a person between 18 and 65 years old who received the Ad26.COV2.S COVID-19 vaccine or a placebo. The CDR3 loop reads CASSYEGARGNTIYF. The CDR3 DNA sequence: TGTGCCAGCAGTTACGAGGGGGCGCGTGGAAACACCATATATTTT.